This TCR beta chain was profiled in a study of OX40 agonist ivuxolimab in advanced cancers. Study-wide points: The study found among the lowest clonal expansion in partial responders at 0.1-3.0 mg/kg.

The protocol was immunoSEQ multiplex PCR, while the TCRdb copy is restricted to in-frame clones and leaves out a portion. The table has 60,000 to 85,000 clones, about nine tenths seen once. Looked up from germline, CDR1 is PRHDT and CDR2 is FYEKMQ (reference sequence). V was shortened by 5 bases and J by 12 bases, with 29 bases between the two germline ends. The CDR3 is made up of 17 amino acids. Turning to this clone: Its antigen is unidentified.

This specimen was CD4+ or CD8+ T cells sorted from blood, taken in a trial of the OX40 agonist ivuxolimab. This clonotype was obtained from an adult with an advanced solid tumor such as melanoma, head and neck, liver or kidney cancer. This chain uses TRBV13 with TRBJ2-1, with D tentatively TRBD1 or TRBD2 (6 bases each). This CDR3 reads CASSLEGGRPSVRVQFF. The CDR3 bases are TGTGCCAGCAGCCTAGAGGGGGGAAGGCCTAGCGTTAGGGTGCAGTTCTTC.